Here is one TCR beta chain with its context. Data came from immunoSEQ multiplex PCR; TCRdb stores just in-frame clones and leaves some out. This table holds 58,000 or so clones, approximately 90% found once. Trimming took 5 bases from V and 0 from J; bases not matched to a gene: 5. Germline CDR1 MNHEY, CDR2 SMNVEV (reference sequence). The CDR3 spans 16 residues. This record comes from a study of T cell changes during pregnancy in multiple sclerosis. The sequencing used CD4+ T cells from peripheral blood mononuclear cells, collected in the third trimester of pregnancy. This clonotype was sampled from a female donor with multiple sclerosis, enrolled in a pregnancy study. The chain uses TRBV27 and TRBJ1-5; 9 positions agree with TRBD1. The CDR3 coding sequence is TGTGCCAGCAGTCCCCGGACAGGGGATAGCAATCAGCCCCAGCATTTT. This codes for CASSPRTGDSNQPQHF.